This TCR beta chain derives from a study of CD8 T cells in Susac syndrome. CDR1 is PRHDT and CDR2 is FYEKMQ in the germline V gene (reference sequence). Trimming shortened V by 6 bases and J by 0 bases, and 11 bases separated the two germline ends. This CDR3 is built from 14 residues. Reverse transcription of roughly 0.45 to 1 ug RNA used random hexamers. One entry per CDR3 protein results from TCRdb running MiXCR on the immunoSEQ multiplex PCR reads. This table holds roughly 190,000 distinct CDR3 sequences, around 93% found once. Material: CD8+ T cells from PBMCs. The sequence was collected from a human donor with Susac syndrome. The chain joins TRBV13 to TRBJ1-2, with D perhaps matching TRBD1 (6 bases). CDR3 nucleotide sequence: TGTGCCAGCAGTCCTCGGACAGCTAACTATGGCTACACCTTC. It translates to CASSPRTANYGYTF.